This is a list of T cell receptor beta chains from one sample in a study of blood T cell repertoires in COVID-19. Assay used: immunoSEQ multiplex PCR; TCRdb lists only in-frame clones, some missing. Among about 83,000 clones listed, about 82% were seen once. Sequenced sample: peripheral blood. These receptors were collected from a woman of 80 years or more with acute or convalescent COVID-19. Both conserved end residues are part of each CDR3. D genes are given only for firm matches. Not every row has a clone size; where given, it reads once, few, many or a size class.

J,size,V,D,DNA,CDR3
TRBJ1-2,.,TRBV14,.,TGTGCCAGCAGCCCAGGGACTGACGCTAACTATGGCTACACCTTC,CASSPGTDANYGYTF
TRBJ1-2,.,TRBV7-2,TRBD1,TGTGCCAGCAGCCTCGGACAGGGTTCTGGCTATGGCTACACCTTC,CASSLGQGSGYGYTF
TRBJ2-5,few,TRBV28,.,TGTGCCAGCAGTTTATCGAGGAAGACCCAGTACTTC,CASSLSRKTQYF
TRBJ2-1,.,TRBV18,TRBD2,TGTGCCAGCTCACCAAGTAGCGGGGGACAATCGAAGCAGTTCTTC,CASSPSSGGQSKQFF
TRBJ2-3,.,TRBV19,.,TGTGCCAGTAGTATGACGGCAGGTGGGCTCACAGATACGCAGTATTTT,CASSMTAGGLTDTQYF
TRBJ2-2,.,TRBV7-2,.,TGTGCCAGCAGCCCAGCGGGTACGAACACCGGGGAGCTGTTTTTT,CASSPAGTNTGELFF
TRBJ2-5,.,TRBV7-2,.,TGTGCCAGCAGCTTTCGACTAACGGAGACCCAGTACTTC,CASSFRLTETQYF
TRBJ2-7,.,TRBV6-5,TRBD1,TGTGCCAGCAGGACCGGGACAGGGGGCAACGAGCAGTACTTC,CASRTGTGGNEQYF
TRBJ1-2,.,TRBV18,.,TGTGCCAGCTCACCTTTGGACACCTATGGCTACACCTTC,CASSPLDTYGYTF
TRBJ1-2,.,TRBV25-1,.,TGTGCCAGCCGCGACCCGGAGAATGGCTACACCTTC,CASRDPENGYTF
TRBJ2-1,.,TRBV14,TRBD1,TGTGCCAGCAGAGGGACAGGGTTTTACAATGAGCAGTTCTTC,CASRGTGFYNEQFF
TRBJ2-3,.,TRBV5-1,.,TGCGCCAGCAGCCAAAGCACAGATACGCAGTATTTT,CASSQSTDTQYF
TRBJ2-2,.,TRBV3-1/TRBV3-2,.,TGTGCCAGCAACCAGCGCACCGGGGAGCTGTTTTTT,CASNQRTGELFF